The rows below give T cell receptor beta chains drawn from one sample of a study of Ad26.COV2.S vaccination and SARS-CoV-2 variants. Method: immunoSEQ multiplex PCR; TCRdb's copy keeps in-frame clones and lacks some. Seen here are 350,000 to 450,000 clones, approximately 81% observed once, and the top ten hold less than 4%. This sample comprised peripheral blood, obtained in a trial of Ad26.COV2.S vaccine versus placebo. All receptors come from a person aged 18-65 years who received the Ad26.COV2.S COVID-19 vaccine or a placebo. CDR3s include the opening cysteine and the closing phenylalanine or tryptophan. The D gene is left open where the match is weak. Clone size is not always given. Where it is, it says once, few, many or a class for expanded clones.

D,V,size,J,CDR3,DNA
NA,TRBV19,NA,TRBJ1-4,CASSISGGEKLFF,TGTGCCAGTAGTATATCGGGAGGAGAAAAACTGTTTTTT
NA,TRBV28,NA,TRBJ2-3,CASKDAYADTQYF,TGTGCCAGCAAGGACGCCTACGCAGATACGCAGTATTTT
NA,TRBV4-1,NA,TRBJ2-4,CASSQALTKNIQYF,TGCGCCAGCAGCCAAGCATTAACCAAAAACATTCAGTACTTC
TRBD2,TRBV28,NA,TRBJ2-4,CASSSTIRTSGGETLNIQYF,TGTGCCAGCAGTTCCACGATTAGGACTAGCGGGGGCGAAACTTTAAACATTCAGTACTTC
NA,TRBV30,few,TRBJ1-1,CACLQRGWVQAFF,TGTGCCTGCCTCCAGCGGGGATGGGTGCAAGCTTTCTTT
NA,TRBV2,NA,TRBJ2-1,CASSESGGESSYNEQFF,TGTGCCAGCAGTGAAAGCGGAGGGGAGAGCTCCTACAATGAGCAGTTCTTC
NA,TRBV18,NA,TRBJ2-7,CASSPSGLYEQYF,TGTGCCAGCTCACCATCGGGTCTCTACGAGCAGTACTTC
NA,TRBV21-1,NA,TRBJ2-1,CASSRDLGLQGQSYNEQFF,TGTGCCAGCAGCAGGGATTTAGGTTTGCAGGGGCAATCCTACAATGAGCAGTTCTTC
TRBD2,TRBV5-1,NA,TRBJ2-5,CASSLGTSGNQETQYF,TGCGCCAGCAGCTTGGGGACTAGCGGGAACCAAGAGACCCAGTACTTC
TRBD2,TRBV5-6,NA,TRBJ2-1,CASTEGLVILEQFF,TGTGCCAGCACCGAGGGACTAGTGATCCTTGAGCAGTTCTTC
TRBD1,TRBV29-1,NA,TRBJ2-6,CSVLTTGVGANVLTF,TGCAGCGTCCTAACTACAGGGGTCGGGGCCAACGTCCTGACTTTC
NA,TRBV6-5,NA,TRBJ2-5,CASSYGVQETQYF,TGTGCCAGCAGTTACGGGGTTCAAGAGACCCAGTACTTC
NA,TRBV30,NA,TRBJ2-7,CAWSVLAGHEQYF,TGTGCCTGGAGTGTTTTGGCAGGGCACGAGCAGTACTTC
NA,TRBV5-4,NA,TRBJ1-6,CASRQDTSYNSPLHF,TGTGCCAGCAGACAGGACACCTCCTATAATTCACCCCTCCACTTT
NA,TRBV4-3,NA,TRBJ1-5,CASSQDLFGGQPQHF,TGCGCCAGCAGCCAAGATCTCTTCGGGGGCCAGCCCCAGCATTTT
TRBD1,TRBV6-5,NA,TRBJ2-7,CASSYSGTGPYEQYF,TGTGCCAGCAGTTATTCCGGGACAGGGCCCTACGAGCAGTACTTC
TRBD2,TRBV6-2/TRBV6-3,few,TRBJ2-1,CASSYRWTSGIGAYNEQFF,TGTGCCAGCAGTTACCGATGGACTAGCGGGATTGGGGCCTACAATGAGCAGTTCTTC
NA,TRBV27,NA,TRBJ2-7,CASTRRTYEQYF,TGTGCCAGCACGAGGAGAACCTACGAGCAGTACTTC
NA,TRBV3-1/TRBV3-2,NA,TRBJ2-4,CASSQYRSGKNIQYF,TGTGCCAGCAGCCAATACCGATCTGGCAAAAACATTCAGTACTTC
NA,TRBV5-1,NA,TRBJ2-7,CASSLSRVETYEQYF,TGCGCCAGCAGCTTGAGCAGGGTTGAAACCTACGAGCAGTACTTC
TRBD1,TRBV3-1/TRBV3-2,few,TRBJ1-3,CASRHHKGQGAKIENTIYF,TGTGCCAGCAGACATCATAAGGGACAGGGGGCGAAAATCGAAAACACCATATATTTT
NA,TRBV5-1,NA,TRBJ2-2,CASSRGPSGSETGELFF,TGCGCCAGCAGTCGGGGGCCCTCGGGGAGCGAGACCGGGGAGCTGTTTTTT
TRBD2,TRBV24-1,NA,TRBJ2-3,CATSEWLAGAAGTDTQYF,TGTGCCACCAGTGAATGGCTAGCGGGAGCCGCGGGCACAGATACGCAGTATTTT
NA,TRBV5-1,NA,TRBJ2-2,CASSPGPILPGELFF,TGCGCCAGCAGCCCCGGGCCCATTCTTCCCGGGGAGCTGTTTTTT
NA,TRBV5-1,NA,TRBJ2-1,CASSSPLGPQGNEQFF,TGCGCCAGCAGCTCGCCCTTGGGACCCCAGGGCAATGAGCAGTTCTTC
NA,TRBV2,NA,TRBJ2-5,CASSEATETQYF,TGTGCCAGCAGTGAAGCTACGGAGACCCAGTACTTC
TRBD2,TRBV3-1/TRBV3-2,NA,TRBJ2-1,CASSSTGGEGWWEQFF,TGTGCCAGCAGCTCAACGGGGGGGGAAGGATGGTGGGAGCAGTTCTTC
NA,TRBV7-2,NA,TRBJ1-3,CASSPSSGNTIYF,TGTGCCAGCAGCCCCAGCTCTGGAAACACCATATATTTT
NA,TRBV7-8,NA,TRBJ2-3,CASSFGGDTQYF,TGTGCCAGCAGCTTTGGGGGAGATACGCAGTATTTT
NA,TRBV6-6,NA,TRBJ2-3,CASSYSEQSTDTQYF,TGTGCCAGCAGTTACTCGGAACAGTCCACAGATACGCAGTATTTT
NA,TRBV5-5,few,TRBJ1-1,CASSLRSRAGTEAFF,TGTGCCAGCAGCCTTAGGTCGAGGGCGGGCACTGAAGCTTTCTTT
TRBD1,TRBV29-1,NA,TRBJ1-2,CSVSDRDLRGYTF,TGCAGCGTTTCAGACAGGGACCTCCGAGGCTACACCTTC
NA,TRBV7-2,NA,TRBJ1-5,CASSLASGDRQPQHF,TGTGCCAGCAGCTTAGCATCAGGGGACCGGCAGCCCCAGCATTTT
TRBD2,TRBV28,NA,TRBJ2-5,CASGVREGQETQYF,TGTGCCAGCGGGGTTCGGGAGGGTCAAGAGACCCAGTACTTC
NA,TRBV15,NA,TRBJ1-5,CATSRGRDGNFNQPQHF,TGTGCCACCAGCAGGGGGAGAGACGGCAACTTCAATCAGCCCCAGCATTTT
TRBD2,TRBV9,NA,TRBJ2-5,CASSPRWGGGGVETQYF,TGTGCCAGCAGCCCACGATGGGGGGGTGGTGGGGTGGAGACCCAGTACTTC
TRBD2,TRBV7-2,NA,TRBJ2-5,CASSWGLAGVKETQYF,TGTGCCAGCAGCTGGGGACTAGCGGGGGTAAAAGAGACCCAGTACTTC
NA,TRBV6-6,few,TRBJ2-7,CASSAIQGPSYEQYF,TGTGCCAGCAGTGCAATACAGGGTCCTTCCTACGAGCAGTACTTC
NA,TRBV3-1/TRBV3-2,NA,TRBJ2-5,CASSQDVGAGETQYF,TGTGCCAGCAGCCAAGATGTGGGGGCGGGAGAGACCCAGTACTTC
NA,TRBV27,NA,TRBJ2-5,CASKQGQETQYF,TGTGCCAGCAAACAGGGCCAGGAGACCCAGTACTTC
NA,TRBV4-1,NA,TRBJ2-3,CASSQEGPNSRDTQYF,TGCGCCAGCAGCCAGGAGGGACCAAACTCAAGAGATACGCAGTATTTT
NA,TRBV5-5,NA,TRBJ2-1,CASSWLGEQFF,TGTGCCAGCAGCTGGTTGGGTGAGCAGTTCTTC